The TCR beta chain described here comes from a study of PD-1 blockade in classical Hodgkin lymphoma. The V gene's germline CDR1 is GTSNPN and CDR2 SVGIG (reference sequence). This CDR3 spans 13 amino acids. The V and J ends lost 8 bases and 3 bases, in that order; junction bases with no gene match: 5. This clone was recorded only once. The antigen remains unidentified. Findings of the study overall: Newly diagnosed patients had diversity similar to the baseline diversity of complete responders.

After autologous stem cell transplantation all patients relapsed, and prior brentuximab vedotin exposure differed between cohorts. Profiling relied on immunoSEQ multiplex PCR, and the TCRdb table lists in-frame clones only, not all of them. Counted here are nearly 25,000 clones, around 80% occurring once; the ten biggest clones make up 6.5% to 7%. The chain joins TRBV30 to TRBJ1-5, with 9 bases that match TRBD1. Here the sequenced sample was peripheral blood mononuclear cells (PBMCs), taken at baseline. The sequence derives from a human donor with classical Hodgkin lymphoma. The chain's CDR3 is CALDRGSNQPQHF. In DNA, the CDR3 is TGTGCCCTCGACAGGGGGTCCAATCAGCCCCAGCATTTT.